This T cell receptor (beta chain) was recorded in a study of technical replicates of blood from a handful of donors. The CDR3 totals 15 residues. Sequencing was performed with immunoSEQ multiplex PCR; in TCRdb, only in-frame clones are kept and a portion is missing. In the table there are more than 60,000 clones, around 93% of which are singletons. The sequenced sample consisted of T cells isolated from PBMCs. The chain employs TRBV7-5 and TRBJ2-7; TRBD1 is taken as the D call from the table, unchecked against the DNA. TRBV7-5 is labeled a pseudogene. This clonotype originated in a human donor in good health. CDR3 amino acids: CVRSPPGQGSYEQYF. Here the CDR3 DNA reads TGTGTCAGAAGCCCACCGGGACAGGGATCATACGAGCAGTACTTC.